This passage covers 30 T cell receptor beta chains from one sample sequenced in a study of cytomegalovirus exposure and HLA in healthy donors. Profiled with immunoSEQ multiplex PCR; TCRdb holds only in-frame clones, not every one. The sample holds roughly 110,000 clones; approximately 90% are singletons and the top ten take less than 2%. The sample comprised PBMCs. The receptors derive from a woman aged 18-35 years in good health and CMV-seropositive.

This clone was observed once. This chain links TRBV29-1 with TRBJ1-4, with D maybe TRBD1 (5 bases). Trimming stripped 4 bases from V and 10 bases from J, with 16 bases between. This CDR3 is built from 13 residues. The germline CDR1 and CDR2 sequences are SQVTM and ANQGSEA. The CDR3 loop is CSVVGTGEGKLFF. The DNA for the CDR3 is TGCAGCGTTGTAGGGACGGGGGAAGGAAAACTGTTTTTT.

CDR3 amino acids: CASSYLGTGHNYGYTF. For the CDR3, the DNA is TGTGCCAGCAGTTACCTCGGGACAGGGCATAACTATGGCTACACCTTC. The chain combines TRBV6-5 with TRBJ1-2; 9 bases are a match to TRBD1. In germline, CDR1 is MNHEY, CDR2 SVGAGI. CDR3 length: 16 residues. The junction had 5 bases not matched to a gene; V was cut back by 2 bases and J by 1 base.

V is TRBV6-1 and J is TRBJ2-7; 11 bases line up with TRBD2. After removal of 1 base from V and 2 bases from J, the junction contained 1 base not matched to a gene. Germline assignment: CDR1 MNHNS and CDR2 SASEGT. This CDR3 has 15 amino acids. The CDR3, as DNA: TGTGCCAGCAGTGAAGGACTAGCGGGACCCTACGAGCAGTACTTC. Its translation: CASSEGLAGPYEQYF.

The V call is TRBV28, the J call TRBJ2-3, with 10 bases identical to TRBD1. The junction had 7 bases not matched to a gene; V was cut back by 6 bases and J by 4 bases. This CDR3 has 15 amino acids. Germline CDR1 reads MDHEN; CDR2 reads SYDVKM. DNA for the CDR3: TGTGCCAGCAGCCCGGGACAGGGGCCATCAGATACGCAGTATTTT. It codes for CASSPGQGPSDTQYF.

The chain joins TRBV6-1 to TRBJ2-6; possibly TRBD2 for D (5 bases). V dropped 6 bases and J dropped 0 bases, with 9 bases sitting between them. The CDR3 sequence is 15 residues long. Germline values: CDR1 MNHNS, CDR2 SASEGT. The CDR3 region has the DNA TGTGCCAGCAGAGCCGGGGACTCTGGGGCCAACGTCCTGACTTTC. Its translation: CASRAGDSGANVLTF.

V and J are TRBV7-2 and TRBJ2-7; TRBD2 might be the D (5 bases). Trimming shortened V by 2 bases and J by 6 bases, and 14 bases separated the two germline ends. In germline, CDR1 is SGHTA, CDR2 FQGNSA. The CDR3 is made up of 14 amino acids. The CDR3 DNA reads TGTGCCAGCAGCTTATCGTTCCTAGCCGGCGAGCAGTACTTC. Protein sequence: CASSLSFLAGEQYF.

This clone was seen a handful of times. V gene TRBV11-1 combines with J gene TRBJ2-3; 7 nucleotides match TRBD2. This CDR3 spans 16 amino acids. V was clipped by 2 bases and J by 1 base; unmatched bases: 6. Germline V gives CDR1 SGHAT, CDR2 FQDESV (reference sequence). In nucleotides, the CDR3 is TGTGCCAGCAGCTTAAGGTCGGCGGGGGGCACAGATACGCAGTATTTT. Amino acids: CASSLRSAGGTDTQYF. Using reference TRBV11-1 and TRBJ2-3 for the parts outside the CDR3, the full variable domain is EAEVAQSPRYKITEKSQAVAFWCDPISGHATLYWYRQILGQGPELLVQFQDESVVDDSQLPKDRFSAERLKGVDSTLKIQPAELGDSAMYLCASSLRSAGGTDTQYFGPGTRLTVL.

This chain uses TRBV7-9 with TRBJ1-6, with 8 bases that match TRBD1. Germline trimming cut 1 base from V and 10 bases from J; bases unmatched to any gene: 9. The length of the CDR3 is 16 residues. The germline CDR1 and CDR2 sequences are SEHNR and FQNEAQ (reference sequence). The CDR3 DNA reads as TGTGCCAGCAGCTTAGTAGCAGGGGGCAGGTCCTCACCCCTCCACTTT. This gives the protein CASSLVAGGRSSPLHF.

The chain links TRBV29-1 to TRBJ1-2; maybe TRBD1 (5 bases). The CDR3 consists of 13 residues. Germline-derived CDR1 and CDR2 are SQVTM and ANQGSEA. Trimming pared 1 base from V and 1 base from J, leaving 7 bases between. CDR3 protein: CSVEGGVNYGYTF. CDR3 nucleotide sequence: TGCAGCGTTGAAGGGGGGGTTAACTATGGCTACACCTTC. The variable domain in full, completed from reference TRBV29-1 and TRBJ1-2, reads SAVISQKPSRDICQRGTSLTIQCQVDSQVTMMFWYRQQPGQSLTLIATANQGSEATYESGFVIDKFPISRPNLTFSTLTVSNMSPEDSSIYLCSVEGGVNYGYTFGSGTRLTVV.

The chain combines TRBV19 with TRBJ1-5; D might be TRBD1 (6 bases). The CDR3 loop spans 12 amino acids. In germline, CDR1 is LNHDA, CDR2 SQIVND (reference sequence). Trimming stripped 9 bases from V and 6 bases from J, with 12 bases between. The CDR3 spells CASRTGRQPQHF. As DNA, the CDR3 is TGTGCCAGCCGAACAGGGCGTCAGCCCCAGCATTTT.

The chain has TRBV4-2 and TRBJ2-2; TRBD2 matches at 12 bases. CDR3 length equals 19 residues. The germline gives CDR1 LGHNA, CDR2 YNFKEQ. Trimming removed 3 bases from V and 6 bases from J; junction bases left unmatched: 14. The CDR3, as DNA: TGTGCCAGCAGCCAGGGTCTAGCGGGGGGGGCTTGGAGCCCCGGGGAGCTGTTTTTT. This sequence encodes CASSQGLAGGAWSPGELFF.

The chain employs TRBV29-1 and TRBJ1-3; tentatively, D is TRBD1 (6 bases). Deletions cut 2 bases from V and 4 bases from J, with 12 bases between. The CDR3 consists of 14 residues. In germline, CDR1 is SQVTM, CDR2 ANQGSEA. CDR3 DNA: TGCAGCGTTGAACCGGCTGGGACAGGAAACACCATATATTTT. It is translated as CSVEPAGTGNTIYF.

The gene calls are TRBV27 and TRBJ2-2; unclear D gene. This CDR3 contains 14 residues. Germline-derived CDR1 and CDR2 are MNHEY and SMNVEV (reference sequence). Trimming removed 3 bases from V and 4 bases from J, with 9 bases in between. The CDR3: CASSFSSSTGELFF. The CDR3 bases are TGTGCCAGCAGTTTCTCCTCCTCCACCGGGGAGCTGTTTTTT.

DNA for the CDR3: TGTGCCAGCTCACCAACCCAGGGGGCGACTAATTCACCCCTCCACTTT. This translates into CASSPTQGATNSPLHF. The chain employs TRBV18 and TRBJ1-6, with TRBD1 matching over 8 bases. The CDR3 runs to 16 residues. The germline V gene encodes CDR1 KGHSH and CDR2 LQKENI. V shed 2 bases, J shed 6 bases, and the junction held 6 bases outside the gene matches. Complete variable domain (other parts from reference TRBV18 and TRBJ1-6): NAGVMQNPRHLVRRRGQEARLRCSPMKGHSHVYWYRQLPEEGLKFMVYLQKENIIDESGMPKERFSAEFPKEGPSILRIQQVVRGDSAAYFCASSPTQGATNSPLHFGNGTRLTVT.

The V call is TRBV15, the J call TRBJ1-3; D may be TRBD1 (5 bases). V lost 6 bases and J 2 bases, leaving 14 bases between the germline ends. The CDR3 is made up of 15 amino acids. Germline CDR1 is LNHNV and CDR2 is YYDKDF (reference sequence). The CDR3 protein is CATRFAAGAGNTIYF. CDR3 bases: TGTGCCACCAGGTTCGCGGCGGGGGCTGGAAACACCATATATTTT.

This chain uses TRBV28 with TRBJ1-1; tentative D call: TRBD1 (5 bases). Germline CDR1 and CDR2: MDHEN and SYDVKM. This CDR3 region has 14 residues. Trimming shortened V by 10 bases and J by 4 bases, and 19 bases separated the two germline ends. Written as DNA, the CDR3 is TGTGCCACCAACACGGACGGGGGTGGCACTGAAGCTTTCTTT. Its translation is CATNTDGGGTEAFF.

The V and J genes are TRBV4-1 and TRBJ1-1; D is unresolved. CDR1 and CDR2 (germline): MGHRA, YSYEKL. With 2 bases removed from V and 1 base from J, the gap between germline ends came to 11 bases. The CDR3 loop spans 15 amino acids. In nucleotides, the CDR3 is TGCGCCAGCAGCCAACTATTAGACAAGAACACTGAAGCTTTCTTT. Protein product: CASSQLLDKNTEAFF.

CDR3 bases: TGTGCCAGCAGCGTAGGAGCGGGGGGGCCAGGGGAGACCCAGTACTTC. Its translation: CASSVGAGGPGETQYF. The chain employs TRBV9 and TRBJ2-5, with TRBD2 matching 10 bases. Trimming cost V 0 bases and J 5 bases; bases outside gene matches: 7. Germline V gives CDR1 SGDLS, CDR2 YYNGEE. This CDR3 region has 16 residues.

V gene TRBV11-2 combines with J gene TRBJ2-7; 9 positions match TRBD1. V gave up 5 bases and J gave up 2 bases; unmatched junction bases: 4. CDR3 length: 14 residues. Germline values: CDR1 SGHAT, CDR2 FQNNGV. The CDR3, as DNA: TGTGCCAGCAGCCCCCGGACAGGGGCCTACGAGCAGTACTTC. This sequence encodes CASSPRTGAYEQYF.

The rearrangement joins TRBV4-1 to TRBJ1-5, with 10 bases that match TRBD1. In germline, CDR1 is MGHRA, CDR2 YSYEKL. The V segment lost 4 bases and the J segment 5 bases; nucleotides outside the gene matches: 2. CDR3 length: 14 residues. The chain's CDR3 is CASSRGTGDQPQHF. CDR3 bases: TGCGCCAGCAGCCGAGGGACAGGGGATCAGCCCCAGCATTTT.

J is TRBJ2-1 and V is TRBV5-6; D is ambiguous. Deletions cut 0 bases from V and 8 bases from J, with 9 bases between. The CDR3 length is 13 residues. Germline CDR1 reads SGHDT; CDR2 reads YYEEEE. CDR3 coding DNA: TGTGCCAGCAGCTTGGCTGATCGCGATGAGCAGTTCTTC. Translated, it gives CASSLADRDEQFF.

The chain couples TRBV10-2 to TRBJ1-5; 7 bases are a match to TRBD1. The CDR3 has 13 amino acids. J lost 4 bases, V lost 8 bases, and 5 bases had no gene match. Looked up from germline, CDR1 is WSHSY and CDR2 is SAAADI. The CDR3 sequence: CASADRENQPQHF. CDR3 bases: TGCGCCAGCGCAGACAGGGAAAATCAGCCCCAGCATTTT.

This clone is a singleton in its sample. The chain has TRBV4-2 and TRBJ2-2; TRBD1 matches at 10 bases. V lost 0 bases, J lost 6 bases, and 4 bases stayed unmatched. CDR1 is LGHNA and CDR2 is YNFKEQ in the germline V gene. This CDR3 region has 16 residues. This chain's CDR3 is CASSQDGTGESGELFF. The CDR3 DNA is TGTGCCAGCAGCCAAGACGGGACAGGGGAATCCGGGGAGCTGTTTTTT.

The chain employs TRBV6-5 and TRBJ1-4; D unclear. V was trimmed by 4 bases and J by 6 bases, leaving 9 bases between them. The CDR3 contains 13 residues. Germline V gene lookup returns CDR1 MNHEY and CDR2 SVGAGI. The DNA of the CDR3 is TGTGCCAGCAGTTGGAAGGCGGATGAAAAACTGTTTTTT. Translated, it gives CASSWKADEKLFF.

Written as DNA, the CDR3 is TGTGCCAGCAGTGAGACAGGGATATTGAAACAGCAGTTCTTC. It specifies CASSETGILKQQFF. The gene calls are TRBV6-1 and TRBJ2-1; 7 bases are a match to TRBD1. This CDR3 comprises 14 residues. The J segment lost 11 bases and the V segment lost 3 bases, leaving 10 bases of the junction unmatched. Germline V CDR1 and CDR2: MNHNS, SASEGT.

The genes are TRBV7-6 and TRBJ2-4; the match to TRBD2 covers 8 bases. The CDR3 contains 14 residues. From germline, CDR1 is SGHVS and CDR2 FNYEAQ. Unmatched junction bases numbered 6, after V lost 4 bases and J lost 7 bases. The CDR3 protein is CASSSVAGMNIQYF. Here the CDR3 DNA reads TGTGCCAGCAGCTCCGTAGCGGGGATGAACATTCAGTACTTC. Supplemented by reference TRBV7-6 and TRBJ2-4, the full variable domain reads GAGVSQSPRYKVTKRGQDVALRCDPISGHVSLYWYRQALGQGPEFLTYFNYEAQQDKSGLPNDRFSAERPEGSISTLTIQRTEQRDSAMYRCASSSVAGMNIQYFGAGTRLSVL.

This clone was detected once. This chain links TRBV10-3 with TRBJ1-5; 11 nucleotides line up with TRBD1. The CDR3 totals 17 residues. The germline CDR1 and CDR2 sequences are ENHRY and SYGVKD. V lost 10 bases and J lost 1; bases outside the gene matches: 12. CDR3 residues: CATTPGQGEVSNQPQHF. Here the CDR3 DNA reads TGTGCCACTACCCCGGGACAGGGGGAAGTGAGCAATCAGCCCCAGCATTTT.

The chain is built from TRBV15 and TRBJ1-6; no reliable D call. V lost 0 bases to trimming and J lost 7 bases, with 10 bases between them. The germline gives CDR1 LNHNV, CDR2 YYDKDF (reference sequence). The CDR3 covers 15 residues. The CDR3 coding sequence is TGTGCCACCAGCAGAGATGCCGGGTTCAATTCACCCCTCCACTTT. Protein product: CATSRDAGFNSPLHF.

V gene TRBV28 combines with J gene TRBJ1-4; tentatively, D is TRBD1 (5 bases). Trimming left V 5 bases short and J 6 bases short, with 10 bases between. This CDR3 has 13 residues. Looked up from germline, CDR1 is MDHEN and CDR2 is SYDVKM. CDR3 nucleotides: TGTGCCAGCAGTACCGTGGGGCATGAAAAACTGTTTTTT. The encoded protein is CASSTVGHEKLFF.

The J gene is TRBJ2-7, the V gene TRBV6-1, with 7 bases lining up with TRBD2. The junction had 5 bases not matched to a gene; V was cut back by 1 base and J by 5 bases. Per germline, CDR1 MNHNS and CDR2 SASEGT. CDR3 size: 14 residues. DNA for the CDR3: TGTGCCAGCAGTGAAGGGGGAGGGAACGACGAGCAGTACGTC. Its translation: CASSEGGGNDEQYV.